This TCR beta chain stems from a study of blood T cell repertoires in COVID-19. Study background: In each case, the material was cDNA or gDNA derived from T cells, B-cell-depleted T cells, or PBMCs.

In the authors' workflow: The assay estimated nucleated cells by amplifying reference gene primers. This table comes from immunoSEQ multiplex PCR, and its TCRdb copy is limited to in-frame clones, with some not included. The D gene and trimming were derived from the DNA, and the V and J assignments and clone size from that table. Seen here are 65,000 to 70,000 clones, more than 75% observed once, and the top ten hold approximately 5.4%. The length of the CDR3 is 14 residues. Germline V gene data show CDR1 as SGHRS and CDR2 as YFSETQ. V lost 0 bases, J lost 2 bases, and 9 bases lay in between. The sequence came from a man aged 45-60 years with active COVID-19. The chain has TRBV5-1 and TRBJ2-7; D not resolved. Sequencing was done on a sample of peripheral blood. The CDR3 DNA reads TGCGCCAGCAGCTTGGGGTGGGCTACCTACGAGCAGTACTTC. Residues: CASSLGWATYEQYF.